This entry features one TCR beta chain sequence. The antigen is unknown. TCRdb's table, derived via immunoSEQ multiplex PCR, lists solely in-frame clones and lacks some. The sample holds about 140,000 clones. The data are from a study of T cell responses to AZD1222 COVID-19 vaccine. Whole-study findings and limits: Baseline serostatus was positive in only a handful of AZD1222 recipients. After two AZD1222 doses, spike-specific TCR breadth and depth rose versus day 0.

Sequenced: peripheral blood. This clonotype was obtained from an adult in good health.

CDR3 loop: CASSATEFTEAFF. The CDR3 coding sequence is TGTGCCAGCTCAGCGACAGAGTTCACTGAAGCTTTCTTT. This chain connects TRBV18 to TRBJ1-1; D is perhaps TRBD1 (5 bases). The CDR3 runs 13 residues. V lost 5 bases to trimming and J lost 4 bases, with 11 bases between them. Germline V lookup: CDR1 KGHSH, CDR2 LQKENI.